The 5 T cell receptor beta chains reported below all come from one sample, sequenced in a study of shared clonotypes between healthy human individuals (dated by TCRdb to 2018 to 2021). The library was made by the immunoSEQ multiplex PCR assay. TCRdb took over this immuneACCESS table, retaining in-frame rearrangements with V and J assigned. Such tables are incomplete; in checked studies, under half of the missing clones stem from an unresolved V gene, and the remainder is unexplained. Recorded for this sample are about 460,000 clones; roughly three quarters of them occurred a single time. Clones ranked in the top ten supply around 12% of the sample. Sequenced input: PBMCs. The receptor source for this set is a woman aged 40 to 50 in good health. Some clones in this sample may be carry-over from other donors' samples.

The rearrangement uses TRBV5-4 and TRBJ2-1, with TRBD2 as a possible D gene (5 bases). Trimming removed 4 bases at V and 0 bases at J, with 17 bases between. This CDR3 comprises 17 residues. Per germline, CDR1 SGHNT and CDR2 YYREEE (reference sequence). CDR3 in DNA: TGTGCCAGCAGCGGATTTGGCGGGCCGAGCTCCTACAATGAGCAGTTCTTC. It is translated as CASSGFGGPSSYNEQFF.

The V and J genes are TRBV19 and TRBJ2-1, with 7 bases identical to TRBD2. Per the germline V gene, CDR1 is LNHDA and CDR2 is SQIVND (reference sequence). The CDR3 consists of 14 residues. V shed 5 bases and J 9 bases; nucleotides not matched to a gene: 10. As DNA, the CDR3 is TGTGCCAGTAGTTCCGGACTAGAAGTTCGTGAGCAGTTCTTC. This codes for CASSSGLEVREQFF.

In the case of this clone: One base away lies a much larger clone, so this may be a sequencing read error. The V call is TRBV5-4, the J call TRBJ2-3, with 7 bases that match TRBD2. Unmatched junction bases numbered 11, after V lost 4 bases and J lost 3 bases. Germline-derived CDR1 and CDR2 are SGHNT and YYREEE (reference sequence). The CDR3 length is 16 residues. CDR3: CASSTGLVGGTDTQYF. The CDR3 nucleotides are TGTGCCAGCAGCACCGGACTAGTGGGAGGTACAGATACGCAGTATTTT. The whole variable domain, filled in from reference TRBV5-4 and TRBJ2-3, reads ETGVTQSPTHLIKTRGQQVTLRCSSQSGHNTVSWYQQALGQGPQFIFQYYREEENGRGNFPPRFSGLQFPNYSSELNVNALELDDSALYLCASSTGLVGGTDTQYFGPGTRLTVL.

The chain links TRBV2 to TRBJ1-4; 8 bases fit TRBD1. The germline CDR1 and CDR2 sequences are SNHLY and FYNNEI. Trimming took 5 bases from V and 7 from J; bases not matched to a gene: 3. CDR3 length: 13 residues. In DNA form, the CDR3 reads TGTGCCAGCAGTAACGACAGGGGTGAAAAACTGTTTTTT. This sequence encodes CASSNDRGEKLFF.

This clone was observed a handful of times. A much larger clone sits a single nucleotide away, making a read error possible. The chain couples TRBV6-4 to TRBJ2-3, with 8 bases fitting TRBD2. The V gene's germline CDR1 is MRHNA and CDR2 SNTAGT. Unmatched junction bases numbered 8, after V lost 6 bases and J lost 0 bases. The CDR3 contains 16 residues. The CDR3 coding sequence is TGTGCCAGCAGCGCCTTAGCGGGGCCTAGCACAGATACGCAGTATTTT. Translation: CASSALAGPSTDTQYF.